This section outlines one T cell receptor beta chain sequence together with its context. Its specificity is unknown. It was uncontrolled infection, other autoimmune disease, pregnancy or lactation that excluded patients. The data were obtained in a study of T cells in Graves' hyperthyroidism and ophthalmopathy. Points from the study as a whole: Separating ophthalmopathy from stable hyperthyroidism was achieved by a 13 V-J model.

Germline CDR1 reads SGHDT; CDR2 reads YYEEEE. The CDR3 has 14 residues. Trimming removed 0 bases at V and 4 bases at J, with 8 bases between. RNA transcripts were the template for amplifying TCR beta CDR3 regions. HTBI primers were employed in a first-round RT-PCR of the TCR CDR3. One entry per CDR3 protein results from TCRdb running MiXCR on the multiplex PCR reads. The sample contains hundreds of thousands of distinct CDR3 sequences, about 45% of which appear only once. The V gene is TRBV5-6, the J gene TRBJ1-5, with D hard to call. This clonotype originated in an adult man with Graves' disease, either hyperthyroidism or ophthalmopathy (not recorded which). The sequencing sample was made of peripheral blood or thyroid tissue (not recorded which). This CDR3 reads CASSLGRVNQPQHF. The CDR3 DNA is TGTGCCAGCAGCTTGGGTCGGGTAAATCAGCCCCAGCATTTT.